The 10 T cell receptor beta chains reported below all come from one sample, sequenced in a study of blood T cell repertoires in COVID-19. Data came from immunoSEQ multiplex PCR; TCRdb stores just in-frame clones and leaves some out. The data hold approximately 93,000 clones, with roughly 70% observed a single time. Sequences were obtained from peripheral blood. These TCRs come from an older man with COVID-19, enrolled during active disease.

The chain has TRBV5-1 and TRBJ2-2; D is perhaps TRBD1 (6 bases). Germline lookup yields CDR1 SGHRS and CDR2 YFSETQ. Trimming took off 0 bases at V and 0 bases at J, with 6 bases between the two ends. This CDR3 is 15 amino acids long. CDR3: CASSLEGANTGELFF. CDR3 coding DNA: TGCGCCAGCAGCTTGGAGGGGGCGAACACCGGGGAGCTGTTTTTT. The complete variable domain, with remaining parts taken from reference TRBV5-1 and TRBJ2-2, reads KAGVTQTPRYLIKTRGQQVTLSCSPISGHRSVSWYQQTPGQGLQFLFEYFSETQRNKGNFPGRFSGRQFSNSRSEMNVSTLELGDSALYLCASSLEGANTGELFFGEGSRLTVL.

This chain joins TRBV28 and TRBJ1-4, with TRBD1 identical over 10 bases. The CDR3 contains 15 residues. Germline loops: CDR1 MDHEN, CDR2 SYDVKM. With 5 bases clipped from V and 6 bases from J, the junction kept 6 bases outside the gene matches. The chain's CDR3 is CASSQGQGTDEKLFF. Written as DNA, the CDR3 is TGTGCCAGCAGTCAGGGACAGGGGACAGATGAAAAACTGTTTTTT.

This clone was picked up a small number of times. The rearrangement uses TRBV12-5 and TRBJ1-1; possibly TRBD1 for D (5 bases). From germline, CDR1 is LGHNT and CDR2 FRNRAP. The length of the CDR3 is 14 residues. The V end lost 6 bases, the J end lost 4 bases, and 15 bases lay between the germline ends. The CDR3 spells CASGLQGRSTEAFF. Here the CDR3 DNA reads TGTGCTAGTGGGCTCCAGGGCAGGAGCACTGAAGCTTTCTTT. The complete variable domain, with remaining parts taken from reference TRBV12-5 and TRBJ1-1, reads DARVTQTPRHKVTEMGQEVTMRCQPILGHNTVFWYRQTMMQGLELLAYFRNRAPLDDSGMPKDRFSAEMPDATLATLKIQPSEPRDSAVYFCASGLQGRSTEAFFGQGTRLTVV.

This clone occurred a few times. The chain links TRBV19 to TRBJ2-2; D might be TRBD2 (7 bases). The CDR3 runs to 15 residues. Trimming removed 5 bases at V and 4 bases at J, with 14 bases between. From germline, CDR1 is LNHDA and CDR2 SQIVND (reference sequence). The CDR3 region is CASSLYAGATGELFF. CDR3 nucleotides: TGTGCCAGTAGTTTATACGCGGGGGCCACCGGGGAGCTGTTTTTT.

The chain joins TRBV4-1 to TRBJ2-1; no clear D. V lost 1 base to trimming and J lost 2 bases, with 12 bases between them. CDR1 and CDR2 (germline): MGHRA, YSYEKL. There are 16 residues in the CDR3. CDR3 region: CASSQGVLAPYNEQFF. The CDR3, as DNA: TGCGCCAGCAGCCAAGGGGTCTTAGCCCCCTACAATGAGCAGTTCTTC.

The rearrangement joins TRBV19 to TRBJ1-5, with D possibly being TRBD1 (5 bases). V was cut by 3 bases and J by 2 bases, with 11 bases left in between. This CDR3 spans 15 amino acids. CDR1 is LNHDA, CDR2 SQIVND, per germline (reference sequence). In DNA form, the CDR3 reads TGTGCCAGTAGTATGCAGGGAGGACGCAATCAGCCCCAGCATTTT. This codes for CASSMQGGRNQPQHF.

The genes are TRBV5-6 and TRBJ2-7; D unclear. Germline CDR1 reads SGHDT; CDR2 reads YYEEEE. V dropped 4 bases and J dropped 0 bases, with 23 bases sitting between them. CDR3 length: 18 amino acids. Here the CDR3 reads CASSPLSTTTELSYEQYF. As DNA, the CDR3 is TGTGCCAGCAGCCCTCTCAGTACCACTACTGAACTCTCCTACGAGCAGTACTTC.

This clone was counted a single time. The chain uses TRBV4-1 and TRBJ1-5; a possible D gene is TRBD1 (5 bases). This CDR3 contains 17 residues. Germline CDR1 and CDR2: MGHRA and YSYEKL. Trimming removed 0 bases from V and 4 bases from J, with 16 bases in between. CDR3 in amino acids: CASSQDPPWGENQPQHF. The CDR3 region has the DNA TGCGCCAGCAGCCAAGACCCCCCCTGGGGCGAAAATCAGCCCCAGCATTTT.

The chain employs TRBV27 and TRBJ2-7, with TRBD1 matching over 11 bases. The CDR3 contains 14 residues. Per the germline V gene, CDR1 is MNHEY and CDR2 is SMNVEV (reference sequence). With 2 bases clipped from V and 5 bases from J, the junction kept 2 bases outside the gene matches. As DNA, the CDR3 is TGTGCCAGCAGTTTAAGGACAGGGGGCAACGAGCAGTACTTC. Encoded protein: CASSLRTGGNEQYF.

This rearrangement joins TRBV29-1 to TRBJ2-5; D is perhaps TRBD2 (6 bases). The CDR3 is made up of 14 amino acids. The germline V gene encodes CDR1 SQVTM and CDR2 ANQGSEA. Between the trimmed V and J ends, which lost 0 bases and 5 bases, there was a span of 13 bases. CDR3 amino acids: CSVEDRERRETQYF. CDR3 nucleotide sequence: TGCAGCGTTGAAGATCGGGAGAGGCGCGAGACCCAGTACTTC.